This passage covers 15 T cell receptor beta chains from one sample sequenced in a study of T cell responses to AZD1222 COVID-19 vaccine. Clones were sequenced by immunoSEQ multiplex PCR, and TCRdb holds only the in-frame ones, with some missing. The data hold about 99,000 clones, with around nine tenths observed a single time. Sample: peripheral blood, taken 28 days after the second dose of the MenACWY control vaccine. Receptors were obtained from an adult who received the MenACWY meningococcal vaccine as a control.

This rearrangement joins TRBV6-1 to TRBJ1-4; D is possibly TRBD1 (5 bases). V lost 0 bases, J lost 8 bases, and 19 bases lay in between. From germline, CDR1 is MNHNS and CDR2 SASEGT. This CDR3 is 17 amino acids long. The CDR3 region has the DNA TGTGCCAGCAGTGAAGCGGGCCCTGGGGCAGACCAGGAAAAACTGTTTTTT. Encoded protein: CASSEAGPGADQEKLFF.

This chain uses TRBV28 with TRBJ2-7, with a tentative D call TRBD1 (6 bases). The CDR3 loop spans 11 amino acids. The germline V gene encodes CDR1 MDHEN and CDR2 SYDVKM. Trimming cost V 6 bases and J 7 bases, with 10 bases left between them. DNA of the CDR3: TGTGCCAGCAGCACAGGGCGTGAGCAGTACTTC. Translated, it gives CASSTGREQYF.

The chain employs TRBV5-6 and TRBJ1-5, with 10 bases lining up with TRBD1. Germline V CDR1 and CDR2: SGHDT, YYEEEE. Trimming took 3 bases from V and 4 from J; bases not matched to a gene: 7. This CDR3 has 16 amino acids. CDR3 DNA: TGTGCCAGCAGCTCATATGGGACAGGGGCAAATCAGCCCCAGCATTTT. It codes for CASSSYGTGANQPQHF.

V and J are TRBV28 and TRBJ2-7; D unclear. The CDR3 loop spans 14 amino acids. The V end was cut by 5 bases, the J end by 5 bases, with 16 bases between. Germline-derived CDR1 and CDR2 are MDHEN and SYDVKM. The CDR3 region has the DNA TGTGCCAGCAGTCGACCGGCCATCTCTGACGAGCAGTACTTC. The encoded protein is CASSRPAISDEQYF. Full variable domain (missing parts from reference TRBV28 and TRBJ2-7): DVKVTQSSRYLVKRTGEKVFLECVQDMDHENMFWYRQDPGLGLRLIYFSYDVKMKEKGDIPEGYSVSREKKERFSLILESASTNQTSMYLCASSRPAISDEQYFGPGTRLTVT.

V and J are TRBV7-9 and TRBJ2-3, with unresolved D. Trimming removed 3 bases at V and 0 bases at J, with 4 bases between. Germline V gives CDR1 SEHNR, CDR2 FQNEAQ (reference sequence). The CDR3 length is 13 residues. In DNA, the CDR3 is TGTGCCAGCAGCTTTGCTAGCACAGATACGCAGTATTTT. It codes for CASSFASTDTQYF.

This clone was observed a single time. This chain connects TRBV27 to TRBJ1-2; D possibly corresponds to TRBD1 (5 bases). The V gene lost 3 bases and the J gene lost 3 bases, with 8 bases spanning the gap. The CDR3 is 13 residues long. CDR1 MNHEY and CDR2 SMNVEV come from the germline V gene (reference sequence). CDR3 sequence reads: CASSLGGDYGYTF. CDR3 in DNA: TGTGCCAGCAGTTTGGGGGGGGACTATGGCTACACCTTC.

This chain joins TRBV6-6 and TRBJ2-7, with D perhaps TRBD1 (6 bases). Trimming took off 0 bases at V and 4 bases at J, with 7 bases between the two ends. CDR1 MNHNY and CDR2 SVGAGI come from the germline V gene (reference sequence). The CDR3 spans 13 residues. The CDR3 region has the DNA TGTGCCAGCAGTTACTCTGGACAGTACGAGCAGTACTTC. It specifies CASSYSGQYEQYF.

V usage is TRBV5-1 and J usage is TRBJ2-3, with 8 bases fitting TRBD2. The germline CDR1 and CDR2 sequences are SGHRS and YFSETQ. The V gene end was trimmed by 0 bases and the J gene end by 1 base; junction bases not matched to a gene: 4. The CDR3 is 16 residues long. CDR3 region: CASSLGDGGGTDTQYF. The CDR3 bases are TGCGCCAGCAGCTTGGGAGACGGGGGGGGCACAGATACGCAGTATTTT.

DNA of the CDR3: TGTGCCAGCAGCCAAGATTTTCTGGCCTACGAGCAGTACTTC. Amino acid sequence: CASSQDFLAYEQYF. The chain has TRBV4-2 and TRBJ2-7; D is undetermined. Between the trimmed V and J ends, which lost 0 bases and 2 bases, there was a span of 8 bases. The CDR3 has 14 amino acids. CDR1 and CDR2 (germline): LGHNA, YNFKEQ.

This chain joins TRBV9 and TRBJ1-2; D not certain. Per germline, CDR1 SGDLS and CDR2 YYNGEE. V was pared by 0 bases and J by 4 bases, with 10 bases between. The CDR3 totals 14 residues. The CDR3 region is CASSVAQDSYGYTF. CDR3 sequence (DNA): TGTGCCAGCAGCGTAGCCCAGGATTCCTATGGCTACACCTTC.

The V call is TRBV7-2, the J call TRBJ1-6; D remains unclear. Germline values: CDR1 SGHTA, CDR2 FQGNSA. Trimming took off 5 bases at V and 10 bases at J, with 21 bases between the two ends. The CDR3 length is 16 residues. This CDR3 is CASSPNGGTNLSPLHF. The DNA of the CDR3 is TGTGCCAGCAGCCCCAACGGCGGAACAAATCTGTCACCCCTCCACTTT.

This sequence joins TRBV7-3 and TRBJ2-7; 9 bases are shared with TRBD2. In germline, CDR1 is SGHTA, CDR2 FQGTGA. The V and J ends lost 5 bases and 3 bases, in that order; junction bases with no gene match: 8. The length of the CDR3 is 15 residues. In DNA, the CDR3 is TGTGCCAGCAGCCCCAGTGGGCGGGGGGGCTACGAGCAGTACTTC. Translating gives CASSPSGRGGYEQYF. The full variable domain, rest sourced from reference TRBV7-3 and TRBJ2-7, is GAGVSQTPSNKVTEKGKYVELRCDPISGHTALYWYRQSLGQGPEFLIYFQGTGAADDSGLPNDRFFAVRPEGSVSTLKIQRTERGDSAVYLCASSPSGRGGYEQYFGPGTRLTVT.

The rearrangement joins TRBV28 to TRBJ1-3; no clear D gene. Germline V gives CDR1 MDHEN, CDR2 SYDVKM. The length of the CDR3 is 16 residues. The V gene lost 5 bases and the J gene lost 0 bases, with 14 bases spanning the gap. This CDR3 is CASSLTSGLSGNTIYF. The CDR3 coding sequence is TGTGCCAGCAGTCTTACTTCGGGCCTCTCTGGAAACACCATATATTTT. The full variable domain, its missing parts supplied by reference TRBV28 and TRBJ1-3, is DVKVTQSSRYLVKRTGEKVFLECVQDMDHENMFWYRQDPGLGLRLIYFSYDVKMKEKGDIPEGYSVSREKKERFSLILESASTNQTSMYLCASSLTSGLSGNTIYFGEGSWLTVV.

V usage is TRBV7-2 and J usage is TRBJ2-7, with a tentative D call TRBD1 (6 bases). The CDR3 loop spans 16 amino acids. V was clipped by 1 base and J by 7 bases, with 20 bases between them. CDR1 SGHTA and CDR2 FQGNSA come from the germline V gene. The CDR3 region is CASSLDHRALVGEQYF. In DNA, the CDR3 is TGTGCCAGCAGCTTAGACCACAGGGCCCTGGTGGGAGAGCAGTACTTC.

The chain is built from TRBV2 and TRBJ2-7; 7 bases are shared with TRBD2. J lost 0 bases, V lost 8 bases, and 4 bases had no gene match. The CDR3 loop spans 13 amino acids. Germline V lookup: CDR1 SNHLY, CDR2 FYNNEI. The chain's CDR3 is CASEAGSSYEQYF. The DNA of the CDR3 is TGTGCCAGCGAAGCGGGAAGCTCCTACGAGCAGTACTTC.